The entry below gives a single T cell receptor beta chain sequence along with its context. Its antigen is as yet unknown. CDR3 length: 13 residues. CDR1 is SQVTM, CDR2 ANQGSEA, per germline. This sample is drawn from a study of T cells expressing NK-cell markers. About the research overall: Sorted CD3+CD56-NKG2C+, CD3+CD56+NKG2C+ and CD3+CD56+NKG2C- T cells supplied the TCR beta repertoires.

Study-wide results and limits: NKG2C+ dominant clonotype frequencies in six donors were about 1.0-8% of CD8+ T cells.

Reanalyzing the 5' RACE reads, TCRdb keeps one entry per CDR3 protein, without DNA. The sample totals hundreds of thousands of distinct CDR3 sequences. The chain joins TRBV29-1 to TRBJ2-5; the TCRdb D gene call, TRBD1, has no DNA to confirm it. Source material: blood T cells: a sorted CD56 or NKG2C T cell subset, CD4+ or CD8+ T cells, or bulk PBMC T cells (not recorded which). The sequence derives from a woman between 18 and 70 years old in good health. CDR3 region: CSVVGQFQETQYF.